These T cell receptor beta chains were read from a single sample in a study of shared clonotypes between healthy human individuals. Sequencing was performed with immunoSEQ multiplex PCR; in TCRdb, only in-frame clones are kept and a portion is missing. The sample holds more than 2 million clones; approximately 96% are singletons and the top ten take around 0.13%. Sequencing was carried out using naive CD4+ T cells sorted from blood. These receptor sequences come from a man between 18 and 35 years old in good health. CDR3s include the opening cysteine and the closing phenylalanine or tryptophan. The size entry is marked missing in some rows and otherwise reads once, few, many or a size class.

v_gene	j_gene	abundance	CDR3aa
TRBV4-2	TRBJ2-7	-	CASSPGQDNYEQYF
TRBV7-2	TRBJ2-7	-	CASSLIPGSSYEQYF
TRBV30	TRBJ2-7	-	CAWSPGGTASYEQYF
TRBV19	TRBJ2-7	-	CASSIIPGTGVVSYEQYF
TRBV7-6	TRBJ2-7	-	CASSSVSGINSYEQYF
TRBV6-1	TRBJ2-7	-	CASREGQGIYEQYF
TRBV7-2	TRBJ2-2	-	CASSLATGSGELFF
TRBV5-4	TRBJ1-6	-	CASSLGGVAYNSPLHF
TRBV18	TRBJ2-7	-	CASSPVSSGYYYEQYF
TRBV29-1	TRBJ2-7	-	CSVELGGYEQYF
TRBV10-1	TRBJ1-1	once	CASSDVTNTEAFF
TRBV7-8	TRBJ1-2	once	CASSPTTGTGDFYGYTF
TRBV30	TRBJ1-3	-	CAWSAAGKTGNTIYF
TRBV7-9	TRBJ2-3	-	CASSPGLAASTDTQYF
TRBV7-2	TRBJ2-5	-	CASSRGIGTQYF
TRBV7-8	TRBJ2-5	-	CASSPRTSHRETQYF
TRBV7-9	TRBJ2-3	-	CASSEGVTQYF
TRBV2	TRBJ2-6	-	CASSELSSGANVLTF
TRBV10-1	TRBJ2-7	-	CASSRDNEQYF
TRBV30	TRBJ1-6	-	CAWSLRDRVNSPLHF
TRBV6-5	TRBJ2-2	-	CASSYPPLGAGELFF
TRBV18	TRBJ1-4	-	CASSRLTDEKLFF
TRBV10-3	TRBJ1-6	-	CAISESGWYNSPLHF
TRBV6-5	TRBJ2-3	-	CASSYSSGREDTQYF
TRBV5-1	TRBJ2-3	-	CASSLGGTSTDTQYF
TRBV30	TRBJ1-4	-	CAWSVQGVEKLFF
TRBV2	TRBJ2-7	-	CASSPSSYEQYF
TRBV30	TRBJ2-2	-	CAWSPNTGELFF
TRBV18	TRBJ1-2	-	CASSPGTGGYGYTF
TRBV4-2	TRBJ2-3	-	CASSQGQAGTSGSTDTQYF
TRBV19	TRBJ2-1	-	CASSIRIGTSGSGEQFF
TRBV30	TRBJ1-2	-	CAWSGLYGYTF
TRBV19	TRBJ2-1	once	CASSMRLARNEQFF
TRBV10-3	TRBJ2-7	-	CAISAGTDYEQYF
TRBV29-1	TRBJ2-7	-	CSVGTGQGYSYEQYF
TRBV5-1	TRBJ2-1	-	CASSLGAGGPRNEQFF
TRBV10-3	TRBJ1-1	once	CAISALRDANTEAFF
TRBV10-1	TRBJ1-2	-	CASVGRDF
TRBV2	TRBJ2-7	once	CASRAAIPYEQYF
TRBV7-9	TRBJ2-3	-	CASSFSGGDTQYF
TRBV30	TRBJ1-5	-	CAWSQNSYSNQPQHF
TRBV2	TRBJ2-7	once	CANRLESEQYF
TRBV7-9	TRBJ1-1	-	CASSADTMNTEAFF
TRBV5-4	TRBJ1-2	-	CASSGRDVREDYTF
TRBV4-2	TRBJ2-7	once	CASSQAMGSPYEQYF
TRBV18	TRBJ2-3	-	CASSPRLAGGSTDTQYF
TRBV21-1	TRBJ2-7	-	CASSAGGFWYEQYF
TRBV9	TRBJ2-3	once	CASSVQGAPLTDTQYF
TRBV30	TRBJ1-4	-	CAWNKQGAGEKLFF
TRBV27	TRBJ2-7	once	CASAGQGRYEQYF
TRBV18	TRBJ2-4	-	CASSSLLAGAKNIQYF
TRBV6-5	TRBJ1-5	once	CASSYSGQLSNQPQHF
TRBV7-9	TRBJ2-3	-	CASSMGGIKADTQYF
TRBV6-5	TRBJ1-3	-	CASKSVNSGNTIYF
TRBV5-1	TRBJ2-5	-	CASSPGPQETQYF